A selection of T cell receptor beta chains follows, all from one sample in a study of blood T cell repertoires in COVID-19. Only in-frame clones appear in the TCRdb table, and some are missing; sequencing was by immunoSEQ multiplex PCR. In the table there are 200,000 to 250,000 clones, approximately 81% of which are singletons. The source material was peripheral blood. The receptors derive from a woman aged 80 or over with acute or convalescent COVID-19. CDR3s include the opening cysteine and the closing phenylalanine or tryptophan. The order of the fields is V gene, J gene, CDR3 protein.

V: TRBV28; J: TRBJ1-2; CDR3: CASSLYRSGQPYGYTF
V: TRBV7-8; J: TRBJ1-1; CDR3: CASSLPGEPGEAFF
V: TRBV29-1; J: TRBJ1-1; CDR3: CSAYRVSDTEAFF
V: TRBV6-6; J: TRBJ1-2; CDR3: CASRSDRVSGYTF
V: TRBV6-5; J: TRBJ2-2; CDR3: CAGRRGPNTGELFF
V: TRBV7-2; J: TRBJ2-7; CDR3: CASSLAPGGHYEQYF
V: TRBV19; J: TRBJ2-4; CDR3: CASNAGRGNIQYF
V: TRBV6-5; J: TRBJ2-5; CDR3: CASSYSAGETQYF
V: TRBV5-4; J: TRBJ1-3; CDR3: CASSLDRGRSGNTIYF
V: TRBV9; J: TRBJ2-5; CDR3: CASSTGTGQQETQYF
V: TRBV7-2; J: TRBJ2-5; CDR3: CASSPHRGTNLFRETQYF
V: TRBV2; J: TRBJ1-5; CDR3: CASTPLTGGEEPQHF
V: TRBV4-3; J: TRBJ2-3; CDR3: CASSQLGTDTQYF
V: TRBV10-3; J: TRBJ2-2; CDR3: CAISSGQGNTGELFF
V: TRBV30; J: TRBJ1-1; CDR3: CAWTWQGNTEAFF
V: TRBV10-3; J: TRBJ1-2; CDR3: CAANRGLNYGYTF
V: TRBV11-3; J: TRBJ1-2; CDR3: CASSPRGTTYGYTF
V: TRBV5-1; J: TRBJ2-5; CDR3: CASSLGWTSGVQETQYF
V: TRBV7-2; J: TRBJ2-2; CDR3: CASSTAGTGELFF
V: TRBV6-1; J: TRBJ1-5; CDR3: CASSVSPGQISQPQHF
V: TRBV5-1; J: TRBJ1-3; CDR3: CASSLAYSSGNTIYF
V: TRBV27; J: TRBJ1-2; CDR3: CASSLSTGMWGYTF
V: TRBV6-2/TRBV6-3; J: TRBJ1-1; CDR3: CASSLGDNMNTEAFF
V: TRBV7-2; J: TRBJ2-5; CDR3: CASSPRTQLETQYF
V: TRBV6-1; J: TRBJ2-2; CDR3: CASSEGVQAARTGELFF
V: TRBV4-3; J: TRBJ1-1; CDR3: CASSQVPPGTGTFF
V: TRBV6-5; J: TRBJ2-1; CDR3: CASNSPGTGEFF
V: TRBV7-9; J: TRBJ1-1; CDR3: CASSLAGAGAEAFF
V: TRBV29-1; J: TRBJ2-2; CDR3: CSVAGTSGTTGELFF
V: TRBV6-5; J: TRBJ1-2; CDR3: CASRDRGQGGYGYTF
V: TRBV11-3; J: TRBJ2-6; CDR3: CASSLWAGQGSSGANVLTF
V: TRBV20-1; J: TRBJ2-5; CDR3: CSASTTAETQYF
V: TRBV19; J: TRBJ2-1; CDR3: CASSLAADMDEQFF
V: TRBV7-2; J: TRBJ2-7; CDR3: CASSRPGSSYEQYF
V: TRBV6-5; J: TRBJ1-2; CDR3: CASSWTPNYGYTF
V: TRBV18; J: TRBJ1-4; CDR3: CASSLRTETTNEKLFF
V: TRBV6-5; J: TRBJ1-1; CDR3: CASITSRGTEAFF
V: TRBV2; J: TRBJ2-2; CDR3: CASSSGGGSTGELFF
V: TRBV7-9; J: TRBJ2-3; CDR3: CASSFWTRPLADTQYF
V: TRBV7-2; J: TRBJ1-1; CDR3: CASSLWQRNNEAFF
V: TRBV2; J: TRBJ1-5; CDR3: CASSVGQGVRQPQHF
V: TRBV10-3; J: TRBJ2-7; CDR3: CAISEGGQRTYEQYF
V: TRBV28; J: TRBJ2-5; CDR3: CASSLDQGIETQYF
V: TRBV2; J: TRBJ2-2; CDR3: CASRESNTGELFF
V: TRBV25-1; J: TRBJ2-3; CDR3: CASSEGQRSTDTQYF
V: TRBV5-8; J: TRBJ1-6; CDR3: CASSLIRYNSPLHF
V: TRBV7-2; J: TRBJ2-3; CDR3: CASSLVSGGERGTQYF
V: TRBV28; J: TRBJ1-2; CDR3: CASSRGVGGDGYTF
V: TRBV11-2; J: TRBJ2-7; CDR3: CASSSISSYEQYF
V: TRBV11-2; J: TRBJ1-2; CDR3: CASSRDRGRYGYTF
V: TRBV25-1; J: TRBJ2-3; CDR3: CASSASSTDTQYF
V: TRBV9; J: TRBJ1-4; CDR3: CASSVSGTGEEKLFF
V: TRBV28; J: TRBJ1-1; CDR3: CASSFPRGHPRNTEAFF
V: TRBV28; J: TRBJ1-5; CDR3: CASRLDRGNQPQHF
V: TRBV6-5; J: TRBJ2-5; CDR3: CASSTGQAVSETQYF
V: TRBV7-2; J: TRBJ2-7; CDR3: CASSLVAGPSYEQYF
V: TRBV7-2; J: TRBJ1-1; CDR3: CASSLGATQNTEAFF
V: TRBV5-8; J: TRBJ2-7; CDR3: CASSFIFGQGGYEQYF
V: TRBV18; J: TRBJ2-1; CDR3: CASSPKAGGYNEQFF